Listed below are T cell receptor beta chains from one sample, sequenced in a study of T cell clones after liver transplantation. The assay was immunoSEQ multiplex PCR, and TCRdb's table has in-frame clones only and misses some. The sample lists 70,000 or so clones; 92% were seen once. Material: CD4+ T cells from blood, obtained less than 26 months after liver transplant. The receptors originated from a human patient who received a liver transplant. The graft donor may be the source of some T cells. Each CDR3 is given with its conserved first and last residue. Each record gives: J gene, V gene, D gene, clone size, CDR3 DNA, CDR3 protein. A D gene is named only where the DNA matches it firmly. Clone size appears in some rows only: once, few, many, or a class for an expanded clone.

TRBJ2-7,TRBV5-4,.,.,TGTGCCAGCAGCTTTCTGGACGACGGTTACGAGCAGTACTTC,CASSFLDDGYEQYF
TRBJ2-2,TRBV5-1,TRBD1,once,TGCGCCAGCAGCCTCGGGACAGACACCGGGGAGCTGTTTTTT,CASSLGTDTGELFF
TRBJ2-1,TRBV4-3,.,.,TGCGCCAGCAGCCAAGATCCCGTAACCTACAATGAGCAGTTCTTC,CASSQDPVTYNEQFF
TRBJ1-5,TRBV18,.,.,TGTGCCAGCTCACCACAGGGGAGCAATCAGCCCCAGCATTTT,CASSPQGSNQPQHF
TRBJ2-3,TRBV13,TRBD2,once,TGTGCCAGCAGCCTCCCGACTAGCAGAAGCACAGATACGCAGTATTTT,CASSLPTSRSTDTQYF
TRBJ2-5,TRBV30,TRBD2,.,TGTGCCTGGGGATGGCGGCTAGCGGGAGGAGGAGAGACCCAGTACTTC,CAWGWRLAGGGETQYF
TRBJ2-3,TRBV5-4,TRBD2,.,TGTGCCAGCTCGGGGTCTAGCGGGAGCTCAGATACGCAGTATTTT,CASSGSSGSSDTQYF
TRBJ2-5,TRBV7-2,.,.,TGTGCCAGCAGCCCGATCATTGGGGGATTTGTCGGGACCCAGTACTTC,CASSPIIGGFVGTQYF
TRBJ2-5,TRBV6-1,TRBD1,.,TGTGCCAGCATCACTGACAGGGAAGAGACCCAGTACTTC,CASITDREETQYF
TRBJ2-1,TRBV11-2,TRBD2,.,TGTGCCAGCAGCTTAGGGACTAGCGGGAGCAATGAGCAGTTCTTC,CASSLGTSGSNEQFF
TRBJ2-5,TRBV7-2,.,.,TGTGCCAGCAGCCTATTCGGGGAGACCCAGTACTTC,CASSLFGETQYF
TRBJ2-7,TRBV6-4,TRBD1,.,TGTGCCAGTGGGTCCCGGGACAGGGACGAGCAGTACTTC,CASGSRDRDEQYF
TRBJ1-4,TRBV9,.,few,TGTGCCAGCAGCGTATCGACAACTAATGAAAAACTGTTTTTT,CASSVSTTNEKLFF
TRBJ2-1,TRBV19,.,.,TGTGCCAGTAGTATAGAGGGGAAATACAATGAGCAGTTCTTC,CASSIEGKYNEQFF
TRBJ2-7,TRBV10-1,.,.,TGCGCCAGCAGTAAGAGACAACCTCCCTACGAGCAGTACTTC,CASSKRQPPYEQYF
TRBJ2-1,TRBV10-2,TRBD2,.,TGCGCCAGCGGACCATCTAGCGGTCCGAGCTCCTACAATGAGCAGTTCTTC,CASGPSSGPSSYNEQFF
TRBJ2-5,TRBV4-2,.,.,TGTGCCAGCAGCAACAACCCGGGACAACAAGAGACCCAGTACTTC,CASSNNPGQQETQYF